These 9 T cell receptor beta chains originate from one sample sequenced in a study of a mutant IDH1 vaccine in newly diagnosed glioma (dated by TCRdb to 2020 to 2023). Receptor libraries were prepared by the immunoSEQ multiplex PCR assay. In its TCRdb copy, this immuneACCESS table keeps in-frame sequences only and misses some clones. Where compared with another copy, unresolved V genes explain less than half of these, and the others have no known cause. The sample yields roughly 30,000 clones; approximately 83% were counted once. Approximately 22% of the sample lies in the top ten. These TCRs are of unknown antigen specificity. Interpreted using the paper, the time point label stands for: week 5, during vaccination. A 20-mer mutant IDH1 peptide at 300 micrograms in Montanide made up each vaccine dose, which was injected subcutaneously together with topical imiquimod. The sample consisted of PBMCs, taken from a glioma patient whose treatment included an IDH1 peptide vaccine. These receptors were taken from a man under 40 with glioma.

The CDR3 DNA follows: TGCGCCAGCAGAGGGGCCCCCATGAACACTGAAGCTTTCTTT. Translating gives CASRGAPMNTEAFF. This chain uses TRBV5-1 with TRBJ1-1; perhaps TRBD1 as D (5 bases). Germline lookup yields CDR1 SGHRS and CDR2 YFSETQ. The CDR3 runs 14 residues. V was pared by 5 bases and J by 0 bases, with 11 bases between.

The rearrangement joins TRBV6-1 to TRBJ2-3, with D possibly TRBD1 on 6 matching bases. V lost 5 bases to trimming and J lost 4 bases, with 16 bases between them. The CDR3 length is 15 residues. Germline V gene lookup returns CDR1 MNHNS and CDR2 SASEGT. Here the CDR3 reads CASSPGTLLADTQYF. The CDR3, as DNA: TGTGCCAGCAGTCCCGGGACACTCCTGGCAGATACGCAGTATTTT.

The V and J genes are TRBV5-6 and TRBJ2-7; weak D call: TRBD2 (6 bases). This CDR3 has 13 residues. The germline V gene has CDR1 SGHDT and CDR2 YYEEEE. Trimming cost V 4 bases and J 3 bases, with 11 bases left between them. CDR3 sequence (DNA): TGTGCCAGCAGCCCCGGGAGTTACTACGAGCAGTACTTC. As protein: CASSPGSYYEQYF.

The chain carries TRBV11-2 and TRBJ2-5; D unclear. Deletions cut 2 bases from V and 1 base from J, with 8 bases between. Germline loops: CDR1 SGHAT, CDR2 FQNNGV. The CDR3 has 14 amino acids. The CDR3 is CASSLQLAQETQYF. Here the CDR3 DNA reads TGTGCCAGCAGCTTACAGTTAGCCCAAGAGACCCAGTACTTC.

The chain is built from TRBV10-3 and TRBJ2-3, with 9 positions matching TRBD2. The CDR3 totals 15 residues. CDR1 and CDR2 from the germline V gene are ENHRY and SYGVKD. The V and J ends lost 8 bases and 2 bases, in that order; junction bases with no gene match: 8. This CDR3 is CAIAERGVLTDTQYF. In DNA, the CDR3 is TGTGCCATCGCAGAGCGGGGGGTTCTCACAGATACGCAGTATTTT.

This sequence joins TRBV2 and TRBJ2-3; D remains ambiguous. CDR1 is SNHLY and CDR2 is FYNNEI in the germline V gene. This CDR3 comprises 14 residues. V was trimmed by 2 bases and J by 5 bases, leaving 11 bases between them. CDR3 nucleotides: TGTGCCAGCAGTGAACAGCCCTCACTAGATACGCAGTATTTT. This encodes CASSEQPSLDTQYF.

The chain joins TRBV14 to TRBJ2-5, with TRBD2 as a possible D gene (5 bases). This CDR3 has 15 residues. Germline V CDR1 and CDR2: SGHDN, FVKESK. With 5 bases removed from V and 10 bases from J, the gap between germline ends came to 23 bases. The CDR3 DNA reads TGTGCCAGCAGCAACCGAGTCGGGCGAGGCCGGGACCAGTACTTC. Translating it yields CASSNRVGRGRDQYF. Drawing the rest from reference TRBV14 and TRBJ2-5, the complete variable domain is EAGVTQFPSHSVIEKGQTVTLRCDPISGHDNLYWYRRVMGKEIKFLLHFVKESKQDESGMPNNRFLAERTGGTYSTLKVQPAELEDSGVYFCASSNRVGRGRDQYFGPGTRLLVL.

This chain connects TRBV6-1 to TRBJ2-7, with unresolved D. Trimming removed 1 base from V and 1 base from J, with 8 bases in between. CDR1 is MNHNS, CDR2 SASEGT, per germline. This CDR3 region has 14 residues. CDR3 sequence: CASSEDRFSYEQYF. DNA of the CDR3: TGTGCCAGCAGTGAAGACAGATTTTCCTACGAGCAGTACTTC.

The gene calls are TRBV7-9 and TRBJ1-4, with 7 bases that match TRBD1. V shed 5 bases and J 8 bases; nucleotides not matched to a gene: 8. Germline assignment: CDR1 SEHNR and CDR2 FQNEAQ (reference sequence). The CDR3 runs to 14 residues. For the CDR3, the DNA is TGTGCCAGCAGCCAAACAGGGGTAGGCGAAAAACTGTTTTTT. It encodes CASSQTGVGEKLFF.